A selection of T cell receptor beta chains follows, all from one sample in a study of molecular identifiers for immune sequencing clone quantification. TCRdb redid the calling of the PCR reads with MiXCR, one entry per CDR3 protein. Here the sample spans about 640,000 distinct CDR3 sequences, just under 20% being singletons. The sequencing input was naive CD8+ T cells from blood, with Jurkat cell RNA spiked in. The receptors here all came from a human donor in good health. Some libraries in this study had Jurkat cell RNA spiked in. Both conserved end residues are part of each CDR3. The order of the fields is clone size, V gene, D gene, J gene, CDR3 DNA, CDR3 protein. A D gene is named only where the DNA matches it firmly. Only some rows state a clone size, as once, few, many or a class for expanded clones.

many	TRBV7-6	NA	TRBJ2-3	TGTGCCAGCAGCTTAGGGGCGTTGGGGGATACGCAGTATTTT	CASSLGALGDTQYF
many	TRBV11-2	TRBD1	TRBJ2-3	TGTGCCAGCAGCTTAGGGACAGGGCCATGGACAGATACGCAGTATTTT	CASSLGTGPWTDTQYF
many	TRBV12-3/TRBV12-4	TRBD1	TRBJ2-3	TGTGCCAGCAGCCCGGACAGGGCCCCAGATACGCAGTATTTT	CASSPDRAPDTQYF
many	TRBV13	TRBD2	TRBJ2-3	TGTGCCAGCAGCGCCAGGACTAGCGGGGGCACAGATACGCAGTATTTT	CASSARTSGGTDTQYF
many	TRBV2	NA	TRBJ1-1	TGTGCCAGCAGTGAAGCGGACGTAGGCACTGAAGCTTTCTTT	CASSEADVGTEAFF
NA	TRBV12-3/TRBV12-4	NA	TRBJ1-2	TGTGCCAGCAGTTCCGCCTTGGAGGACAAAAACTATGGCTACACCTTC	CASSSALEDKNYGYTF
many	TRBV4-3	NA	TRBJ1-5	TGCGCCAGCAGCCAGGAGATGGGTCAGCCCCAGCATTTT	CASSQEMGQPQHF
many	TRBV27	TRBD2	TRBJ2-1	TGTGCCAGCAGTTTCCAAGCCGGGAGGACCTACAATGAGCAGTTCTTC	CASSFQAGRTYNEQFF
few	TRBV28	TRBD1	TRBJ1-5	TGTGCCAGCAGTTTAAAAACCGGGACAGGGGCGGATCAGCCCCAGCATTTT	CASSLKTGTGADQPQHF
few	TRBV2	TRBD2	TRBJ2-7	TGTGCCAGACGGGAGGAGGACTACGAGCAGTACTTC	CARREEDYEQYF
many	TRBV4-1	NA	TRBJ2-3	TGCGCCAGCAGCCAAGAACCTCCGGATACGCAGTATTTT	CASSQEPPDTQYF
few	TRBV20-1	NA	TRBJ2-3	TGCAGTGCGCCCCCCCGAGGAGGATCTAGCACAGATACGCAGTATTTT	CSAPPRGGSSTDTQYF
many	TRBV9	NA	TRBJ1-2	TGTGCCAGCAGCGTAGAGGAGGGACCCTATGGCTACACCTTC	CASSVEEGPYGYTF
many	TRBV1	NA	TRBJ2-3	TGCACCAGCAGCCAAGAATCAAGGACGACAGATACGCAGTATTTT	CTSSQESRTTDTQYF
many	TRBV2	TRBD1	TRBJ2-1	TGTGCCAGCAGTCCGGACAGGGGAGGCTCCTACAATGAGCAGTTCTTC	CASSPDRGGSYNEQFF